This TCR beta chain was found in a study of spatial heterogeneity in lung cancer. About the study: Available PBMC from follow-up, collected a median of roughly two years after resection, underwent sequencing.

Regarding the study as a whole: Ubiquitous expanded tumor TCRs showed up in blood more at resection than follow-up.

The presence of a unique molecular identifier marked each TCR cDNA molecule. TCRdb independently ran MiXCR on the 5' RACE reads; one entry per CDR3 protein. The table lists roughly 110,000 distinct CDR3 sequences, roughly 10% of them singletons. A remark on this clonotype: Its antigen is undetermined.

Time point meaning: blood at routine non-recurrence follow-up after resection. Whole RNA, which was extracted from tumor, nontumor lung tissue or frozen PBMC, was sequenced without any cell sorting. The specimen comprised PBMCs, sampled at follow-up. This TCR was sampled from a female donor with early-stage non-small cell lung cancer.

The CDR3 DNA is TGTGCCAGCAGCCCCGACCAGGGACTAGCTCACAATGAGCAGTTCTTC. Its protein is CASSPDQGLAHNEQFF. The rearrangement links TRBV11-2 to TRBJ2-1, with 9 bases aligning to TRBD2. Germline values: CDR1 SGHAT, CDR2 FQNNGV. The V and J ends lost 5 bases and 5 bases, in that order; junction bases with no gene match: 10. The CDR3 runs to 16 residues.